This is a list of T cell receptor beta chains from one sample in a study of OX40 agonist ivuxolimab in advanced cancers. Here immunoSEQ multiplex PCR was the method, and the copy in TCRdb shows in-frame clones only, minus some. The repertoire holds some 100,000 clones, with roughly 80% as singletons. This specimen consisted of CD4+ or CD8+ T cells sorted from blood, obtained in a trial of the OX40 agonist ivuxolimab. These receptors originate from an adult with an advanced solid tumor such as melanoma, head and neck, liver or kidney cancer. CDR3s include the opening cysteine and the closing phenylalanine or tryptophan. The D gene is left open where the match is weak. A clone size is listed for some rows: how often the clone was seen (once, few, many), or a class if it is expanded.

d_gene	v_gene	abundance	j_gene	CDR3aa	CDR3nt
NA	TRBV7-9	NA	TRBJ2-1	CASSSWKASRDEQFF	TGTGCCAGCAGCTCGTGGAAGGCCTCACGCGATGAGCAGTTCTTC
TRBD1	TRBV6-5	NA	TRBJ1-6	CASSYSSGGGYSPLHF	TGTGCCAGCAGTTACTCGTCAGGGGGCGGGTATTCACCCCTCCACTTT
NA	TRBV19	NA	TRBJ2-4	CASSSRQGGSENIQYF	TGTGCCAGTAGTTCACGACAGGGAGGGTCTGAGAACATTCAGTACTTC
NA	TRBV25-1	NA	TRBJ1-1	CASSPGGRNTEAFF	TGTGCCAGCAGTCCTGGGGGGAGGAACACTGAAGCTTTCTTT
NA	TRBV6-4	medium-sized	TRBJ1-1	CASTWNTEAFF	TGTGCCAGCACATGGAACACTGAAGCTTTCTTT
NA	TRBV5-4	NA	TRBJ1-1	CASSLAARAAFF	TGTGCCAGCAGCTTGGCCGCCCGGGCGGCTTTCTTT
NA	TRBV27	NA	TRBJ1-1	CASRGTGRTEAFF	TGTGCCAGCAGGGGGACTGGTAGGACTGAAGCTTTCTTT
NA	TRBV7-2	NA	TRBJ2-5	CASSQNMQETQYF	TGTGCCAGCAGCCAAAACATGCAAGAGACCCAGTACTTC
NA	TRBV21-1	NA	TRBJ1-1	CASSASPGTVNTEAFF	TGTGCCAGCAGCGCTTCCCCCGGGACAGTGAACACTGAAGCTTTCTTT
NA	TRBV5-1	NA	TRBJ2-3	CASHEEPSTDTQYF	TGCGCCAGCCACGAAGAGCCTAGCACAGATACGCAGTATTTT
NA	TRBV5-4	NA	TRBJ2-2	CASSLDSTGELFF	TGTGCCAGCAGCTTAGACAGCACCGGGGAGCTGTTTTTT
NA	TRBV28	NA	TRBJ1-2	CASSPMAGVYGYTF	TGTGCCAGCAGTCCCATGGCAGGGGTCTATGGCTACACCTTC
TRBD1	TRBV7-2	NA	TRBJ1-2	CASSPQGGLRISGYTF	TGTGCCAGCAGTCCACAGGGGGGTTTAAGGATAAGTGGCTACACCTTC
NA	TRBV30	NA	TRBJ1-3	CASPGVTSGNTIYF	TGTGCCTCCCCAGGGGTTACCTCTGGAAACACCATATATTTT
NA	TRBV5-6	NA	TRBJ2-5	CASSLFQIQETQYF	TGTGCCAGCAGCTTGTTCCAAATTCAAGAGACCCAGTACTTC